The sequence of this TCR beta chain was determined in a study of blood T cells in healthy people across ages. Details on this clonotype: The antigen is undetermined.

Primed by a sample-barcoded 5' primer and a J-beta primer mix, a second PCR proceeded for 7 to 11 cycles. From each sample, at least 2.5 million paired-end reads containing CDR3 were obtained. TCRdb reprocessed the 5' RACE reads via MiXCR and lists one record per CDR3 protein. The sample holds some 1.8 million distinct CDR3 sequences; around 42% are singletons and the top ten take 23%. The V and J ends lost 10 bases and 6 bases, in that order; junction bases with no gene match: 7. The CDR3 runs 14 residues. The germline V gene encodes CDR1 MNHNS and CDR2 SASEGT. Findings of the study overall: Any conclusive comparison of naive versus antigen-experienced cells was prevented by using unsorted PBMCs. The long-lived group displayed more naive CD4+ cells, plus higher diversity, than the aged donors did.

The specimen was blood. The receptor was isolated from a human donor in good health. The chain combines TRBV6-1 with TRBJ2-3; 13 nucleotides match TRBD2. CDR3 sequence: CAIGLAGAWDTQYF. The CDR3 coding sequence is TGTGCCATAGGACTAGCGGGGGCTTGGGATACGCAGTATTTT.